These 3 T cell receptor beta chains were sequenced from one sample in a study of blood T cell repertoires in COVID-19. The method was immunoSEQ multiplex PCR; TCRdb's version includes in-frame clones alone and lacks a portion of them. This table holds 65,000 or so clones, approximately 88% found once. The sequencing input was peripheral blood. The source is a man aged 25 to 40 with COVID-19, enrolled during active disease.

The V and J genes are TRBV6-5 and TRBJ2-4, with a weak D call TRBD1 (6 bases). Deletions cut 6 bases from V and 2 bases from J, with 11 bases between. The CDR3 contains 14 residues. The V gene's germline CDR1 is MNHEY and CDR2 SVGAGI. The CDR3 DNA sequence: TGTGCCAGCAGCCCCGGACAGTCCAAAAACATTCAGTACTTC. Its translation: CASSPGQSKNIQYF.

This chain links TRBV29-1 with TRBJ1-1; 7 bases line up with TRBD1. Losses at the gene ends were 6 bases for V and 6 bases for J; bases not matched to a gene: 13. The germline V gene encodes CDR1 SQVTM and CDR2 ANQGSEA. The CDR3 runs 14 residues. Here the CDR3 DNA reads TGCAGCGTCCAAAAGGGGGACAGTACTTCTGAAGCTTTCTTT. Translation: CSVQKGDSTSEAFF.

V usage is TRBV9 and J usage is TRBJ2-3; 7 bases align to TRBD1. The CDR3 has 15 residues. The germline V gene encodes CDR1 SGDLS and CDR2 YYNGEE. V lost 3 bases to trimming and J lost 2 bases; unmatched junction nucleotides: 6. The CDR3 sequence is CASSGRGGFTDTQYF. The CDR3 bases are TGTGCCAGCAGCGGGAGAGGGGGCTTCACAGATACGCAGTATTTT.